Described below is a single T cell receptor (beta chain) sequence and its context. The source of the sample is a study of shared clonotypes between healthy human individuals. Trimming cost V 1 base and J 12 bases, with 10 bases left between them. The germline V gene encodes CDR1 MNHEY and CDR2 SMNVEV (reference sequence). This CDR3 contains 12 residues. Using immunoSEQ multiplex PCR, the repertoire was profiled, and TCRdb retains in-frame clones only, with some absent. The sample lists over a million clones, approximately 98.5% occurring once. The chain uses TRBV27 and TRBJ2-1; D is uncertain. The source of this sequence is a man under 40 in good health. Specimen: naive CD4+ T cells sorted from blood. As to subset: CD45RA+ positively selected. CDR3 DNA sequence: TGTGCCAGCAGTTTATATGGTTCTGGGCAGTTCTTC. It encodes CASSLYGSGQFF.